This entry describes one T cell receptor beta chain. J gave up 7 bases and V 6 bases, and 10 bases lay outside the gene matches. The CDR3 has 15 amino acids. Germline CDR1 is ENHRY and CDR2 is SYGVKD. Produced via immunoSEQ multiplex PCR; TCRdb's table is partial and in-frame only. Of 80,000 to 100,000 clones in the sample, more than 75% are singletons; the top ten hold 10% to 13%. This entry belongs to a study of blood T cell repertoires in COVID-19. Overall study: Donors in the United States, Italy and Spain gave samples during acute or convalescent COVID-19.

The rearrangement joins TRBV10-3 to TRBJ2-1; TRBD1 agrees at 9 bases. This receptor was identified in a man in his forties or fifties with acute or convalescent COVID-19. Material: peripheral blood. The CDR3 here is CAIRPGQGGKNEQFF. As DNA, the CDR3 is TGTGCCATCAGGCCGGGACAGGGTGGAAAGAATGAGCAGTTCTTC.